The rows below give T cell receptor beta chains drawn from one sample of a study of T-cell memory formation after mild COVID-19. MiXCR, applied by TCRdb to the 5' RACE reads, yields one record per CDR3 protein. This sample has around 300,000 distinct CDR3 sequences, with over 7% found just once. The sample comprised PBMCs or a T cell subset sorted from them (not recorded which). The source of these receptors is a man between 18 and 29 years old who had mild COVID-19 (a few samples of this study predate the infection). Cell type and time point are not known. Both conserved end residues are part of each CDR3. D genes are given only for firm matches. Where a row states a size, it is once, few, many or the class of an expanded clone; other rows omit it.

v_gene: TRBV7-2; j_gene: TRBJ2-1; d_gene: TRBD2; abundance: -; CDR3nt: TGTGCCAGCAGCTTGGCCCAACTAGCGGGGGGGCCCGGGGTCTTC; CDR3aa: CASSLAQLAGGPGVF
v_gene: TRBV7-9; j_gene: TRBJ2-7; d_gene: -; abundance: few; CDR3nt: TGTGCCAGCAGGATTCCGACAGGAGGGTCCTACGAGCAGTACTTC; CDR3aa: CASRIPTGGSYEQYF
v_gene: TRBV20-1; j_gene: TRBJ2-5; d_gene: TRBD2; abundance: many; CDR3nt: TGCAGTGCTAGAGATCCCGGACTAGCGGGGGGAGAGACCCAGTACTTC; CDR3aa: CSARDPGLAGGETQYF
v_gene: TRBV15; j_gene: TRBJ2-1; d_gene: TRBD1; abundance: -; CDR3nt: TGTGCCACCAGCAGAGACAGGGGGTACGAGCAGTTCTTC; CDR3aa: CATSRDRGYEQFF
v_gene: TRBV7-2; j_gene: TRBJ2-5; d_gene: TRBD1; abundance: -; CDR3nt: TGTGCCAGCTGCCCAGGGGGCCAAGAGACCCAGTACTTC; CDR3aa: CASCPGGQETQYF
v_gene: TRBV18; j_gene: TRBJ1-5; d_gene: -; abundance: -; CDR3nt: TGTGCCAGCTCACCAGCCGGGAGGGCTCAGAGCAATCAGCCCCAGCATTTT; CDR3aa: CASSPAGRAQSNQPQHF
v_gene: TRBV12-3/TRBV12-4; j_gene: TRBJ1-2; d_gene: -; abundance: many; CDR3nt: TGTGCCAGCAGTCCTAGTCCCAACTATGGCTACACCTTC; CDR3aa: CASSPSPNYGYTF
v_gene: TRBV4-1; j_gene: TRBJ2-1; d_gene: -; abundance: many; CDR3nt: TGCGCCAGCAGCCCCCGACAGGTTAACTACAATGAGCAGTTCTTC; CDR3aa: CASSPRQVNYNEQFF
v_gene: TRBV7-2; j_gene: TRBJ2-5; d_gene: -; abundance: -; CDR3nt: TGTGCCAGCAGCCCCCTTCGACTAGTGCGGGAGACCCAGTACTTC; CDR3aa: CASSPLRLVRETQYF
v_gene: TRBV20-1; j_gene: TRBJ1-1; d_gene: -; abundance: many; CDR3nt: TGCAGTGTACCCGAAGGGAACACTGAAGCTTTCTTT; CDR3aa: CSVPEGNTEAFF
v_gene: TRBV5-1; j_gene: TRBJ1-4; d_gene: -; abundance: few; CDR3nt: TGCGCCAGCAGCAAGAAAACTAATGAAAAACTGTTTTTT; CDR3aa: CASSKKTNEKLFF
v_gene: TRBV6-2/TRBV6-3; j_gene: TRBJ2-1; d_gene: -; abundance: -; CDR3nt: TGTGCCAGCAGAACCGGGACGGGAGTCAATGAGCAGTTCTTC; CDR3aa: CASRTGTGVNEQFF
v_gene: TRBV3-1; j_gene: TRBJ2-1; d_gene: -; abundance: few; CDR3nt: TGTGCCAGCGCTCGTAACGGGAATGAGCAGTTCTTC; CDR3aa: CASARNGNEQFF
v_gene: TRBV2; j_gene: TRBJ1-5; d_gene: TRBD1; abundance: -; CDR3nt: TGTGCCAGCCTGGGGACAGGGGATCAGCCCCAGCATTTT; CDR3aa: CASLGTGDQPQHF
v_gene: TRBV11-2; j_gene: TRBJ2-7; d_gene: -; abundance: few; CDR3nt: TGTGCCAGCAGCTTAGATCCCGAGGGGGAAGCCTTCTACGAGCAGTACTTC; CDR3aa: CASSLDPEGEAFYEQYF
v_gene: TRBV24-1; j_gene: TRBJ2-1; d_gene: -; abundance: -; CDR3nt: TGTGCCACCAGTGCAACAGGGCACTCCTACAATGAGCAGTTCTTC; CDR3aa: CATSATGHSYNEQFF
v_gene: TRBV14; j_gene: TRBJ2-2; d_gene: -; abundance: many; CDR3nt: TGTGCCAGCAGCCAAGAACGGTGGGGGAACACCGGGGAGCTGTTTTTT; CDR3aa: CASSQERWGNTGELFF
v_gene: TRBV7-2; j_gene: TRBJ2-2; d_gene: -; abundance: -; CDR3nt: TGTGCCAGCAACGAAAACCGGGACAAGGAGGAGCTGTTTTTT; CDR3aa: CASNENRDKEELFF
v_gene: TRBV12-3/TRBV12-4; j_gene: TRBJ2-3; d_gene: -; abundance: many; CDR3nt: TGTGCCAGCAGTTTATCGGCAGATACGCAGTATTTT; CDR3aa: CASSLSADTQYF
v_gene: TRBV7-3; j_gene: TRBJ1-2; d_gene: TRBD1; abundance: few; CDR3nt: TGTGCCAGCAGCTTAAGGGTCAGGGGGCGAGACTATGGCTACACCTTC; CDR3aa: CASSLRVRGRDYGYTF
v_gene: TRBV6-5; j_gene: TRBJ2-3; d_gene: -; abundance: few; CDR3nt: TGTGCCAGCAGTTACGCGGGGGCCCCAGATACGCAGTATTTT; CDR3aa: CASSYAGAPDTQYF
v_gene: TRBV12-3/TRBV12-4; j_gene: TRBJ1-5; d_gene: -; abundance: few; CDR3nt: TGTGCCAGCAGTTTAGGAAGGACAGACAATCAGCCCCAGCATTTT; CDR3aa: CASSLGRTDNQPQHF
v_gene: TRBV6-5; j_gene: TRBJ2-1; d_gene: TRBD2; abundance: few; CDR3nt: TGTGCCAGCAGTTTCCTAGCGGGGGGGCCAGGTGAGCAGTTCTTC; CDR3aa: CASSFLAGGPGEQFF
v_gene: TRBV9; j_gene: TRBJ2-5; d_gene: -; abundance: few; CDR3nt: TGTGCCAGCAGCGCACGGACAAGGTCAGGGGCCCAGTACTTC; CDR3aa: CASSARTRSGAQYF
v_gene: TRBV6-6; j_gene: TRBJ2-2; d_gene: -; abundance: -; CDR3nt: TGTGCCAGCAGTAGAGACGGGGGTTTGAACACCGGGGAGCTGTTTTTT; CDR3aa: CASSRDGGLNTGELFF
v_gene: TRBV6-5; j_gene: TRBJ2-1; d_gene: -; abundance: -; CDR3nt: TGTGCCAGCAGTATTGGACAGACCGCTGGCAATGAGCAGTTCTTC; CDR3aa: CASSIGQTAGNEQFF
v_gene: TRBV7-3; j_gene: TRBJ2-1; d_gene: TRBD2; abundance: -; CDR3nt: TGTGCCAGCAGCTTCGCTAGCGGGGGGTACGAGCAGTTCTTC; CDR3aa: CASSFASGGYEQFF
v_gene: TRBV7-2; j_gene: TRBJ2-3; d_gene: TRBD2; abundance: few; CDR3nt: TGTGCCAGCAGCATTCTAGCGGGGGGGCGGTGGCAGTATTTT; CDR3aa: CASSILAGGRWQYF
v_gene: TRBV5-5; j_gene: TRBJ2-2; d_gene: -; abundance: many; CDR3nt: TGTGCCAGCAGCCGGTGGTCATTCCAGGCGAACACCGGGGAGCTGTTTTTT; CDR3aa: CASSRWSFQANTGELFF
v_gene: TRBV29-1; j_gene: TRBJ2-4; d_gene: -; abundance: -; CDR3nt: TGCAGCGCCACCACGGGAAACATTCAGTACTTC; CDR3aa: CSATTGNIQYF
v_gene: TRBV20-1; j_gene: TRBJ2-1; d_gene: TRBD2; abundance: many; CDR3nt: TGCAGTGCTAGGGGGAGGGATTCCTACAATGAGCAGTTCTTC; CDR3aa: CSARGRDSYNEQFF
v_gene: TRBV2; j_gene: TRBJ1-1; d_gene: -; abundance: many; CDR3nt: TGTGCCAGCAGTGAAGCTGCTGAGGTGAACACTGAAGCTTTCTTT; CDR3aa: CASSEAAEVNTEAFF
v_gene: TRBV7-2; j_gene: TRBJ1-5; d_gene: -; abundance: few; CDR3nt: TGTGCCAGCAGCTTATTCGCAGTACCTAATCAGCCCCAGCATTTT; CDR3aa: CASSLFAVPNQPQHF
v_gene: TRBV30; j_gene: TRBJ1-2; d_gene: TRBD1; abundance: -; CDR3nt: TGTGCCTGGGACAGGGGGCCCTATGGCTACACCTTC; CDR3aa: CAWDRGPYGYTF
v_gene: TRBV6-2/TRBV6-3; j_gene: TRBJ1-2; d_gene: -; abundance: few; CDR3nt: TGTGCCAGCAGCCCAGACACTAACTATGGCTACACCTTC; CDR3aa: CASSPDTNYGYTF